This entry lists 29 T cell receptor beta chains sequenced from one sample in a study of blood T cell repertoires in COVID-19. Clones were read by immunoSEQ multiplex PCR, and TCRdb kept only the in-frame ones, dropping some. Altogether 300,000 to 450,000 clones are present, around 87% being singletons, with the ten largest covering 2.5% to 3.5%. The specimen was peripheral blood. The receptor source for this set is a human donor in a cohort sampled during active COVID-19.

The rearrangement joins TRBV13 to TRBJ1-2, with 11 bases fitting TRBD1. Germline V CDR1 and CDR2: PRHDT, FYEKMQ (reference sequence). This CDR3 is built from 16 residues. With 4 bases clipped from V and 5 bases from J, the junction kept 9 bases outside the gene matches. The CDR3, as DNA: TGTGCCAGCAGCTCCCTCCGGACAGGGGGCGGGTATGGCTACACCTTC. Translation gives CASSSLRTGGGYGYTF.

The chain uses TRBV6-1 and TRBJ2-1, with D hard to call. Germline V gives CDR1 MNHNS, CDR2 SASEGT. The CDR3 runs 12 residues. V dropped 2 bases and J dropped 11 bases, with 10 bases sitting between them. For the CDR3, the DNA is TGTGCCAGCAGTGAACCTTGGCGGAAGCAGTTCTTC. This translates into CASSEPWRKQFF.

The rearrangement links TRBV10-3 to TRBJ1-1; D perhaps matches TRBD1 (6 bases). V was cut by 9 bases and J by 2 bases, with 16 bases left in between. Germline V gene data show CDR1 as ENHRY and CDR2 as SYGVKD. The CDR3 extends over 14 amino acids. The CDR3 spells CAIRWGGHNTEAFF. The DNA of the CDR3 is TGTGCCATTAGGTGGGGGGGGCATAACACTGAAGCTTTCTTT.

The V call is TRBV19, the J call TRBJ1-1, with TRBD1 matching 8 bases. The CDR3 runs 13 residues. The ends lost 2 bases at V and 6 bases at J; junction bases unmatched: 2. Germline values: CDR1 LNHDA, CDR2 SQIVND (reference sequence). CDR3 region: CASSIRTGPEAFF. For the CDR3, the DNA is TGTGCCAGTAGTATAAGGACAGGGCCTGAAGCTTTCTTT.

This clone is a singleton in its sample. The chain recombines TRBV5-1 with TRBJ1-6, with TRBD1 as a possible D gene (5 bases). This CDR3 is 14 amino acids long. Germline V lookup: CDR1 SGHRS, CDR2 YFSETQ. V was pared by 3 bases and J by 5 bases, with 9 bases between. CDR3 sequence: CASSSTVDNSPLHF. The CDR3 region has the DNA TGCGCCAGCAGCTCGACAGTCGATAATTCACCCCTCCACTTT.

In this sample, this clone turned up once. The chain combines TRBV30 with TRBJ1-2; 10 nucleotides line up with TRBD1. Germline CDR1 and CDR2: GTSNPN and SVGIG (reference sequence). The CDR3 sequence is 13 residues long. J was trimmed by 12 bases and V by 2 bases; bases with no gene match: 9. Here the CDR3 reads CAWSTGTGVEDTF. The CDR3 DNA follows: TGTGCCTGGAGTACTGGGACAGGGGTCGAGGACACCTTC.

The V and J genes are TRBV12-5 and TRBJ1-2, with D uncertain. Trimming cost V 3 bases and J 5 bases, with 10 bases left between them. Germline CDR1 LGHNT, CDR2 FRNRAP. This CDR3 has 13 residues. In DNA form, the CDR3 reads TGTGCTAGTGGTTTCGACGCGGGGTATGGCTACACCTTC. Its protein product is CASGFDAGYGYTF.

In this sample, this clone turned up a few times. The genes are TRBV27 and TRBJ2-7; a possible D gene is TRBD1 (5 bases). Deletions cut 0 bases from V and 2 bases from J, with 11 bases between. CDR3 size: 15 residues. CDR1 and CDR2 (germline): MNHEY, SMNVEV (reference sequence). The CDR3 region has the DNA TGTGCCAGCAGTTTATCGATAGGCAGGGCCTACGAGCAGTACTTC. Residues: CASSLSIGRAYEQYF.

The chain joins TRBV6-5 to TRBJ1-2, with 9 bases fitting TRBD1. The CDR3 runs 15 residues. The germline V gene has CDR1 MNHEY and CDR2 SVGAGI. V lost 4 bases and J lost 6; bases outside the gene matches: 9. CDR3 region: CASSSHHRGLDGYTF. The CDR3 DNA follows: TGTGCCAGCAGTTCTCACCACAGGGGGCTCGATGGCTACACCTTC.

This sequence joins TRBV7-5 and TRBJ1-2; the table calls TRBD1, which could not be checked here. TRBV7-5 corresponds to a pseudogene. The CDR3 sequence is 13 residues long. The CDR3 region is CARSLDRHHGYTF. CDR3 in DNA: TGTGCCAGAAGCCTGGACAGGCACCATGGCTACACCTTC.

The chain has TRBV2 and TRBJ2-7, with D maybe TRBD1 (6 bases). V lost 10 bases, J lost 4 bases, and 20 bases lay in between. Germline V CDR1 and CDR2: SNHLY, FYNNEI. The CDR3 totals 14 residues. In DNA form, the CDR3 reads TGTGCCACCCTACGCCGGGACACGACATACGAGCAGTACTTC. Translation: CATLRRDTTYEQYF.

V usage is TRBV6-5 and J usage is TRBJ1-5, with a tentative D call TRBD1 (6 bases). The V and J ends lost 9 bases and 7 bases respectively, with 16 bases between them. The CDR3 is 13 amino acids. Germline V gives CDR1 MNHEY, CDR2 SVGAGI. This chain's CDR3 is CASSRGAGQPQHF. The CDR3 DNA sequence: TGTGCCAGTTCCCGGGGGGCCGGCCAGCCCCAGCATTTT.

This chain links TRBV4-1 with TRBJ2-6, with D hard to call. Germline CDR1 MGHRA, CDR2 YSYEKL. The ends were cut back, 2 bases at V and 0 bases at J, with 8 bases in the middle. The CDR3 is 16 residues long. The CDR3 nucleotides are TGCGCCAGCAGCCAATGGGCTGACTCTGGGGCCAACGTCCTGACTTTC. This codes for CASSQWADSGANVLTF.

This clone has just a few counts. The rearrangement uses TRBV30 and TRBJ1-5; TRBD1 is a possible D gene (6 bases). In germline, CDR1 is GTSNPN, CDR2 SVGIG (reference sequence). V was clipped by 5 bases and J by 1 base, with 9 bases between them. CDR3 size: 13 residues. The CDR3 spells CAWAGQSNQPQHF. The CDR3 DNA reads TGTGCCTGGGCTGGACAGAGCAATCAGCCCCAGCATTTT.

The CDR3 coding sequence is TGTGCCAGCAGACGTAGCGGGGCCAGCACAGATACGCAGTATTTT. This translates into CASRRSGASTDTQYF. The chain recombines TRBV7-6 with TRBJ2-3; the match to TRBD2 covers 8 bases. CDR1 and CDR2 (germline): SGHVS, FNYEAQ. J gave up 0 bases and V 6 bases, and 5 bases lay outside the gene matches. The CDR3 loop spans 15 amino acids.

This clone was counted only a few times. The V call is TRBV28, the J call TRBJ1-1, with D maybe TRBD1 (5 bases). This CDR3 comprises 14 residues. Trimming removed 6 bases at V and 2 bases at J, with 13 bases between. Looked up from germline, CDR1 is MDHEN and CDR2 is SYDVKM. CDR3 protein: CASRRGHLNTEAFF. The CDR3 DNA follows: TGTGCCAGCAGGAGAGGACACCTAAACACTGAAGCTTTCTTT.

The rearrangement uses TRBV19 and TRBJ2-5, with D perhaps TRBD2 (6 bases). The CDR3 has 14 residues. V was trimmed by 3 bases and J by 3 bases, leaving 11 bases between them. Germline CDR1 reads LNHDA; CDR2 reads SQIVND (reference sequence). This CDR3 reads CASSMGVAEETQYF. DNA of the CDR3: TGTGCCAGTAGTATGGGAGTAGCGGAAGAGACCCAGTACTTC. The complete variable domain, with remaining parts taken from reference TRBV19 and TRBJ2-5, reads DGGITQSPKYLFRKEGQNVTLSCEQNLNHDAMYWYRQDPGQGLRLIYYSQIVNDFQKGDIAEGYSVSREKKESFPLTVTSAQKNPTAFYLCASSMGVAEETQYFGPGTRLLVL.

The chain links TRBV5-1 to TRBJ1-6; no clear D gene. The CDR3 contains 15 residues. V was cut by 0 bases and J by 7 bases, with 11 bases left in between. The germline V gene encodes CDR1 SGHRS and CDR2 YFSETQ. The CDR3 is CASSLAAGRNSPLHF. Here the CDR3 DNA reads TGCGCCAGCAGCTTGGCCGCAGGTCGGAATTCACCCCTCCACTTT.

The CDR3 protein is CAWIPWAAHEQYF. The CDR3 DNA sequence: TGTGCCTGGATCCCATGGGCAGCTCACGAGCAGTACTTC. The chain joins TRBV30 to TRBJ2-7; D is uncertain. Germline lookup yields CDR1 GTSNPN and CDR2 SVGIG (reference sequence). Trimming removed 4 bases from V and 5 bases from J, with 15 bases in between. This CDR3 region has 13 residues.

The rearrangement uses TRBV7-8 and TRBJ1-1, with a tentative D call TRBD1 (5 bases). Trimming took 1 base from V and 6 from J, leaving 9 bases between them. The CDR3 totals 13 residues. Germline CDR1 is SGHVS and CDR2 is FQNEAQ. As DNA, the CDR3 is TGTGCCAGCAGCTTAGTCAGGGCCGCTGAAGCTTTCTTT. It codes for CASSLVRAAEAFF.

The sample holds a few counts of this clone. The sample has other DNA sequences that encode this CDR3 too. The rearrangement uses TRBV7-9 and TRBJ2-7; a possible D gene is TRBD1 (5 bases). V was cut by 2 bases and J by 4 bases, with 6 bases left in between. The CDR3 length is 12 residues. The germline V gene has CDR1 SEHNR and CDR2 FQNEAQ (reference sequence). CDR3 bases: TGTGCCAGCAGCTTACAGGGATACGAGCAGTACTTC. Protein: CASSLQGYEQYF.

CDR3 nucleotides: TGTGCCAGCAGCCCAGGGGCCGGGGAGCTGTTTTTT. Protein product: CASSPGAGELFF. V gene TRBV5-4 combines with J gene TRBJ2-2; maybe TRBD1 (6 bases). Trimming removed 4 bases at V and 6 bases at J, with 7 bases between. Germline values: CDR1 SGHNT, CDR2 YYREEE (reference sequence). CDR3 length: 12 residues.

CDR3 in amino acids: CASSLNLQIPNEKLFF. CDR3 coding DNA: TGTGCCAGCAGCCTAAACCTACAGATACCCAATGAAAAACTGTTTTTT. The gene calls are TRBV7-2 and TRBJ1-4; D is undetermined. V lost 5 bases, J lost 5 bases, and 18 bases lay in between. Germline CDR1 SGHTA, CDR2 FQGNSA. This CDR3 has 16 residues.

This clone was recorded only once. As DNA, the CDR3 is TGTGCCAGCAGCTTAGGGACAGGGAGGGGATCCTACGAGCAGTACTTC. It is translated as CASSLGTGRGSYEQYF. The chain joins TRBV7-6 to TRBJ2-7, with D perhaps TRBD1 (8 bases). V lost 1 base, J lost 1 base, and 14 bases lay in between. From germline, CDR1 is SGHVS and CDR2 FNYEAQ. CDR3 size: 16 residues.

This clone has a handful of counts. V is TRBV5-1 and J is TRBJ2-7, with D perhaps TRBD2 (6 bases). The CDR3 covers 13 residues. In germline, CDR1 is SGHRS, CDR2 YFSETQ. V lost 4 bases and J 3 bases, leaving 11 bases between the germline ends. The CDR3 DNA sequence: TGCGCCAGCAGCCCTCGGGACTTCTACGAGCAGTACTTC. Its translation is CASSPRDFYEQYF. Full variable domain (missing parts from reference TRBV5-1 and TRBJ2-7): KAGVTQTPRYLIKTRGQQVTLSCSPISGHRSVSWYQQTPGQGLQFLFEYFSETQRNKGNFPGRFSGRQFSNSRSEMNVSTLELGDSALYLCASSPRDFYEQYFGPGTRLTVT.

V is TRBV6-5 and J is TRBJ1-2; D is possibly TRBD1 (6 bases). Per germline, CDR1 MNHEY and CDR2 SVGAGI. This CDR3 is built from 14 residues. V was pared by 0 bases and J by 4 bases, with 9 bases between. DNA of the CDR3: TGTGCCAGCAGTTACTCAGCAGGGGCCTATGGCTACACCTTC. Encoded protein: CASSYSAGAYGYTF.

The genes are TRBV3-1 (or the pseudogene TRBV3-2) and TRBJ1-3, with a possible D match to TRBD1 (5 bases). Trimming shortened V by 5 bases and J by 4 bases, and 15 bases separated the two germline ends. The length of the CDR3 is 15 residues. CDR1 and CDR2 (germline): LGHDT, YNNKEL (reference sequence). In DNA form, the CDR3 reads TGTGCCAGCAGCTCAAGGGGCGCTGGGGGAAACACCATATATTTT. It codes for CASSSRGAGGNTIYF.

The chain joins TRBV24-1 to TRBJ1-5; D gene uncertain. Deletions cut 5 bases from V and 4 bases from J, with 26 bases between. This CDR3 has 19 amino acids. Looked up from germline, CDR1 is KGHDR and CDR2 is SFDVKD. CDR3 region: CATSAPKRRHRERNQPQHF. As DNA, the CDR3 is TGTGCCACCAGTGCCCCAAAACGGCGGCACCGGGAAAGGAATCAGCCCCAGCATTTT.

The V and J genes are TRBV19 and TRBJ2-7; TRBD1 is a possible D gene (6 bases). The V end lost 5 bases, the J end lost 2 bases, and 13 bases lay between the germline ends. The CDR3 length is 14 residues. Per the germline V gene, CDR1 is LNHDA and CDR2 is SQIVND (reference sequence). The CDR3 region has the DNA TGTGCCAGTAGTCCCGGGACACAAACCTACGAGCAGTACTTC. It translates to CASSPGTQTYEQYF.